Listed here is a single T cell receptor (beta chain). Its target is unknown. The CDR3 loop spans 14 amino acids. Germline V gene data show CDR1 as MGHDK and CDR2 as SYGVNS. Unmatched junction bases numbered 4, after V lost 3 bases and J lost 3 bases. This sample was taken from a study of graft-versus-host responses after intestinal transplantation. Across the study: Multivisceral, liver-intestinal, or isolated intestinal transplants were given to recipients. Tacrolimus plus steroids were given to all recipients for about 3 years, preceded by anti-thymocyte globulin induction. Broader study findings: Marrow from the recipient contained GvH clones, some of which had appeared first in ileum or blood. Circulating GvH clone levels at their peak were associated with HvG declines (early post-transplant).

Produced via immunoSEQ multiplex PCR; TCRdb's table is partial and in-frame only. This table holds some 9,800 clones, roughly 89% found once. V and J are TRBV25-1 and TRBJ2-7; 8 nucleotides agree with TRBD2. Source: PBMCs, taken just over 42 days after intestinal transplant. The sequence derives from a human patient who received an intestinal transplant, so some T cells may come from the graft donor. CDR3 loop: CASSDLTSDYEQYF. The CDR3 DNA reads TGTGCCAGCAGTGATCTGACTAGCGACTACGAGCAGTACTTC.